These 8 T cell receptor beta chains were sequenced from one sample in a study of Ad26.COV2.S vaccination and SARS-CoV-2 variants. The treatment was: some 19 received Ad26.COV2.S at low or high dose, single or two shots; about 5 received placebo; per-sample allocation not given. Sample collection was performed on day 63 after the first vaccine or placebo injection. Only in-frame clones appear in the TCRdb table, and some are missing; sequencing was by immunoSEQ multiplex PCR. The sample has some 320,000 clones, around 84% seen once. Sequenced here: peripheral blood, sampled in a trial of Ad26.COV2.S vaccine versus placebo. These receptors all stem from a person aged 18-60 years who received the Ad26.COV2.S COVID-19 vaccine or a placebo.

In this sample, this clone turned up a few times. The chain links TRBV6-4 to TRBJ2-2, with D perhaps matching TRBD1 or TRBD2 (6 bases each). The CDR3 has 15 amino acids. The germline V gene encodes CDR1 MRHNA and CDR2 SNTAGT. The ends were cut back, 6 bases at V and 0 bases at J, with 11 bases in the middle. In DNA, the CDR3 is TGTGCCAGCAGGCGGGACACTTCGAACACCGGGGAGCTGTTTTTT. It is translated as CASRRDTSNTGELFF.

This clone is a singleton in its sample. The genes are TRBV30 and TRBJ1-4, with 10 bases identical to TRBD1. The germline CDR1 and CDR2 sequences are GTSNPN and SVGIG (reference sequence). V lost 2 bases and J lost 8; bases outside the gene matches: 11. The CDR3 covers 16 residues. The CDR3 is CAWSPGTGASAEKLFF. The CDR3 region has the DNA TGTGCCTGGAGTCCCGGGACAGGGGCGAGCGCAGAAAAACTGTTTTTT.

V gene TRBV29-1 combines with J gene TRBJ1-4; TRBD1 is a possible D gene (5 bases). V lost 4 bases and J lost 0, with 9 bases in between. This CDR3 is 14 amino acids long. The germline V gene has CDR1 SQVTM and CDR2 ANQGSEA. The CDR3, as DNA: TGCAGCGTTGTCGACAGTACAACTAATGAAAAACTGTTTTTT. This gives the protein CSVVDSTTNEKLFF.

This chain links TRBV4-1 with TRBJ2-7, with 8 positions matching TRBD1. J was trimmed by 1 base and V by 6 bases; bases with no gene match: 8. In germline, CDR1 is MGHRA, CDR2 YSYEKL. This CDR3 comprises 15 residues. CDR3 residues: CASSLGGQASYEQYF. For the CDR3, the DNA is TGCGCCAGCAGTCTGGGGGGACAGGCATCCTACGAGCAGTACTTC.

This rearrangement joins TRBV29-1 to TRBJ1-4, with 7 bases identical to TRBD1. The CDR3 sequence is 15 residues long. Trimming took 4 bases from V and 6 from J; bases not matched to a gene: 11. Germline V CDR1 and CDR2: SQVTM, ANQGSEA. The CDR3 DNA follows: TGCAGCGTTGCTCCGACAGGGAAGGGGCATGAAAAACTGTTTTTT. This codes for CSVAPTGKGHEKLFF.

V usage is TRBV5-4 and J usage is TRBJ2-2, with D uncertain. This CDR3 has 15 residues. The germline gives CDR1 SGHNT, CDR2 YYREEE (reference sequence). The germline V and J ends were trimmed by 3 bases and 0 bases, with 9 bases remaining between them. CDR3 bases: TGTGCCAGCAGCTCTGTTGGGGCGAACACCGGGGAGCTGTTTTTT. Translation gives CASSSVGANTGELFF.

CDR3 amino acids: CASSSENVYDGYTF. CDR3 DNA sequence: TGTGCCAGCAGCTCCGAAAACGTTTACGATGGCTACACCTTC. The chain couples TRBV7-9 to TRBJ1-2; D unclear. Trimming cost V 4 bases and J 6 bases, with 15 bases left between them. Germline lookup yields CDR1 SEHNR and CDR2 FQNEAQ (reference sequence). This CDR3 spans 14 amino acids.

DNA of the CDR3: TGTGCCAGCAGCGTCCGAGGACAGGGGAGGTCACCCCTCCACTTT. Translated: CASSVRGQGRSPLHF. V is TRBV7-6 and J is TRBJ1-6, with 9 positions matching TRBD1. The CDR3 extends over 15 amino acids. Losses at the gene ends were 5 bases for V and 10 bases for J; bases not matched to a gene: 9. The germline gives CDR1 SGHVS, CDR2 FNYEAQ.